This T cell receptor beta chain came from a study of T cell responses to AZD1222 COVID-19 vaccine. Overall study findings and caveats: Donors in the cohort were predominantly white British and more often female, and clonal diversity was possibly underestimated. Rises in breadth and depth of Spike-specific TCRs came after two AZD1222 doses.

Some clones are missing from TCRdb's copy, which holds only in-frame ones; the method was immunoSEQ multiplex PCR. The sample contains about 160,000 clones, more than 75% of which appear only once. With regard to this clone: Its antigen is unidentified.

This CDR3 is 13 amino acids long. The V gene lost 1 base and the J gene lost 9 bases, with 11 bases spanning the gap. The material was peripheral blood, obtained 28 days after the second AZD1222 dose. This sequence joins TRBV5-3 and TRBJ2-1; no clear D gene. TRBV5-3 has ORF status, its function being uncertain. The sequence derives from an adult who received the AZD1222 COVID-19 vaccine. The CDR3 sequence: CARSLRTPREQFF. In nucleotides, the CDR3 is TGTGCCAGAAGCTTGAGGACCCCCCGTGAGCAGTTCTTC.